This TCR beta chain originates from a study of Graves' ophthalmopathy and Graves' hyperthyroidism. As regards this clonotype: Antigen unknown. A read error may account for a junction end that differs from germline.

The sequenced template was RNA, covering the TCR beta CDR3 region. An opening RT-PCR round employed HTBI primers and preceded a second-round multiplex PCR. A single record per CDR3 protein comes from TCRdb applying MiXCR to the multiplex PCR reads. Among hundreds of thousands of distinct CDR3 sequences, about two fifths were seen once, and the ten largest hold 3% to 3.5%. This CDR3 contains 15 residues. General study findings and limits: Blood also contained most of the expanded thyroid clonotypes above 0.001 frequency.

Sample: peripheral blood. This chain joins TRBV12-3 or TRBV12-4 and TRBJ1-5; possible D gene TRBD1, 6 bases. This clonotype originated in an adult man with Graves' ophthalmopathy. The CDR3 loop is CVSSLVRQENQPQHF. Here the CDR3 DNA reads TGTGTCAGCAGTTTAGTACGACAGGAAAATCAGCCCCAGCATTTT.